This is a list of T cell receptor beta chains from one sample in a study of T cell responses to AZD1222 COVID-19 vaccine. Assay: immunoSEQ multiplex PCR; the TCRdb copy retains only in-frame clones and omits some. The repertoire includes under 200,000 clones, roughly 92% of them detected once, and about 0.6% sits in the top ten. Sequences were derived from peripheral blood, sampled on day 0 of AZD1222 vaccination. The receptors were sampled from an adult in good health. Each CDR3 is given with its conserved first and last residue. The D gene is left open where the match is weak. Size is stated for part of the rows, as once, few or many counts, or as a class when the clone is expanded.

CDR3nt,CDR3aa,d_gene,v_gene,abundance,j_gene
TGTGCCAGCAGCCCGGGGACAGATAATTCACCCCTCCACTTT,CASSPGTDNSPLHF,TRBD1,TRBV3-1/TRBV3-2,-,TRBJ1-6
TGTGCCAGCAGCTTAGCCCAGGGGCTCACCGGGGAGCTGTTTTTT,CASSLAQGLTGELFF,-,TRBV7-9,-,TRBJ2-2
TGCGCCAGCAGTGAGCTAAGGACTAGAAATGAGCAGTTCTTC,CASSELRTRNEQFF,TRBD2,TRBV10-2,-,TRBJ2-1
TGTGCCAGCAGCTTATTAGGGGACACTGAAGCTTTCTTT,CASSLLGDTEAFF,-,TRBV7-9,once,TRBJ1-1
TGTGCCAGCAGTTTACGGGCAGGGCCGGATGGCTACACCTTC,CASSLRAGPDGYTF,-,TRBV27,once,TRBJ1-2
TGTGCCAGCAGCTTGGAGAGCGGGAGTAACAATGAGCAGTTCTTC,CASSLESGSNNEQFF,TRBD2,TRBV5-4,-,TRBJ2-1
TGTGCCAGCAGTTTAGGACTGTCTGAAGCTTTCTTT,CASSLGLSEAFF,-,TRBV12-3/TRBV12-4,-,TRBJ1-1
TGTGCCAGCGGCCTAATACAATCCTACGAGCAGTACTTC,CASGLIQSYEQYF,-,TRBV28,-,TRBJ2-7
TGTGCCAGCAGCCCGACTAATTCGGAGAACACTGAAGCTTTCTTT,CASSPTNSENTEAFF,-,TRBV6-4,-,TRBJ1-1
TGTGCCAGCAGTTACTCGCAGGAGGGTGAAAAACTGTTTTTT,CASSYSQEGEKLFF,-,TRBV6-5,-,TRBJ1-4
TGTGCCAGCAGTTTAGGAGGTTCGAGGGTAGGGAAACTGTTTTTT,CASSLGGSRVGKLFF,-,TRBV27,few,TRBJ1-4
TGCGCCAGCAGCAACCCCCGGGGCCCCGATACGCAGTATTTT,CASSNPRGPDTQYF,-,TRBV5-1,-,TRBJ2-3
TGTGCCAGCAGCGAACGAACCCCTACAGGGGGCAGCGGCTACACCTTC,CASSERTPTGGSGYTF,TRBD1,TRBV27,-,TRBJ1-2
TGTGCCAGCAGCCAAGCTAACCGGGACACCGAGAAGAACACTGAAGCTTTCTTT,CASSQANRDTEKNTEAFF,-,TRBV4-2,few,TRBJ1-1
TGTGCCAGCCGGTCCTGGGGTCAGCCCCAGCATTTT,CASRSWGQPQHF,-,TRBV19,-,TRBJ1-5
TGTGCCAGCAGTGACACAACCGGGACATACAACATTCAGTACTTC,CASSDTTGTYNIQYF,-,TRBV6-4,-,TRBJ2-4
TGCGCCAGCAGCTTGGATTTTGGGAGTAATCAGCCCCAGCATTTT,CASSLDFGSNQPQHF,-,TRBV5-1,-,TRBJ1-5
TGTGCCAGCAGTTTCAGCGGGGTTAGCACAGATACGCAGTATTTT,CASSFSGVSTDTQYF,TRBD2,TRBV5-4,-,TRBJ2-3
TGTGCCAGCAGTTTGACGACAGCAAACACTGAAGCTTTCTTT,CASSLTTANTEAFF,-,TRBV5-8,-,TRBJ1-1
TGTGCCACCAGTGATAGGACAGAGGGGACCGGGGAGCTGTTTTTT,CATSDRTEGTGELFF,-,TRBV24-1,-,TRBJ2-2
TGTGCCAGCAGCTTAACAGGGGCCTACGAGCAGTACTTC,CASSLTGAYEQYF,TRBD1,TRBV13,-,TRBJ2-7
TGTGCCACCCGTTCTAGGTGGAATGAGCAGTTCTTC,CATRSRWNEQFF,-,TRBV24-1,-,TRBJ2-1
TGTGCCAGCAGTCCCGTACTACGCGAGCAGTACTTC,CASSPVLREQYF,-,TRBV5-5,-,TRBJ2-7
TGTGCCACCATCACGAACACCGGGGAGCTGTTTTTT,CATITNTGELFF,-,TRBV27,-,TRBJ2-2
TGTGCCAGCAGCCCAGGGTACGAGCAGTACTTC,CASSPGYEQYF,-,TRBV14,-,TRBJ2-7
TGTGCCAGCAACCCAGGTTCAACCTACGAGCAGTACTTC,CASNPGSTYEQYF,-,TRBV6-5,-,TRBJ2-7
TGTGCCAGCAGCGTAGACCCAGTTGCAATGGAGACCCAGTACTTC,CASSVDPVAMETQYF,-,TRBV9,-,TRBJ2-5
TGTGCCAGCAGCCCATTACAGGGGTTAGGAAACACCATATATTTT,CASSPLQGLGNTIYF,TRBD1,TRBV28,-,TRBJ1-3
TGTGCCTGGGCTTTTCCGGGACACCTTAGCACAGATACGCAGTATTTT,CAWAFPGHLSTDTQYF,-,TRBV30,-,TRBJ2-3
TGTGCCAGCAGCTTAGGGGCCTATCAGCCCCAGCATTTT,CASSLGAYQPQHF,-,TRBV5-5,-,TRBJ1-5
TGTGCCAGCAGCTTAATGGCAGATACGCAGTATTTT,CASSLMADTQYF,-,TRBV11-2,-,TRBJ2-3
TGCAGTGCCCCAGGGGGAGAGACCCAGTACTTC,CSAPGGETQYF,TRBD1,TRBV20-1,-,TRBJ2-5
TGTGCCAGCAGCCCTAGCGGACAGGAGAACACTGAAGCTTTCTTT,CASSPSGQENTEAFF,TRBD1,TRBV9,-,TRBJ1-1
TGCAGCGTTTACGGGGACTATGGCTACACCTTC,CSVYGDYGYTF,-,TRBV29-1,-,TRBJ1-2
TGTGCCAGTGGACTAGCGGGGAGATCCTACGAGCAGTACTTC,CASGLAGRSYEQYF,TRBD2,TRBV19,few,TRBJ2-7
TGTGCCAGCACCCGGGGGCTACTCGACAATGAGCAGTTCTTC,CASTRGLLDNEQFF,-,TRBV6-5,once,TRBJ2-1
TGCGCCAGCAGCGCGGGACCTGGAGGTGAAAAACTGTTTTTT,CASSAGPGGEKLFF,-,TRBV5-1,-,TRBJ1-4
TGTGCCAGCAGCCCCTCGGGAGTGGAAGGGGGATACGAGCAGTACTTC,CASSPSGVEGGYEQYF,-,TRBV4-2,few,TRBJ2-7
TGTGCCGCACGAAAGGGGGCGCTTGGCTACACCTTC,CAARKGALGYTF,TRBD1,TRBV5-4,-,TRBJ1-2
TGTGCCAGCATCCCCGGGGGGGGTGGAAACTCACCCCTCCACTTT,CASIPGGGGNSPLHF,-,TRBV28,-,TRBJ1-6
TGTGCCAGTAGTACCCCCGGCAGGGACAACACTAACTATGGCTACACCTTC,CASSTPGRDNTNYGYTF,-,TRBV19,-,TRBJ1-2
TGCGCCAGCAGCTTGGGTACTGAAGCTTTCTTT,CASSLGTEAFF,-,TRBV5-1,-,TRBJ1-1
TGCGCCAGCACCCGGGACAGCTTGAACACTGAAGCTTTCTTT,CASTRDSLNTEAFF,TRBD1,TRBV5-1,-,TRBJ1-1